This note documents a single T cell receptor beta chain sequence. Its antigen is still unknown. This record comes from a study of blood T cells in healthy people across ages. Study-wide results and limits: Significant beta diversity loss was already apparent by age around 40, declining roughly linearly.

Then a second PCR, running roughly 7 to 11 cycles, was carried out with a sample-barcoded 5' primer and a J-beta primer mix. Template switching added a 12-random-nucleotide identifier to every cDNA molecule. TCRdb recomputed calls from the 5' RACE reads with MiXCR, one row per CDR3 protein. The sample holds fewer than 800,000 distinct CDR3 sequences; 45% to 50% are singletons and the top ten take approximately 32%. Germline CDR1 MGHRA, CDR2 YSYEKL. The CDR3 is 14 residues long. Russia was home to the donors, healthy Caucasian individuals aged 6 to 90. The rearrangement uses TRBV4-1 and TRBJ2-7; D perhaps matches TRBD1 (7 bases). The end of the DNA fits TRBJ2-4 better, so the J call may be wrong. This sequence was found in a woman aged 55-70 years in good health. The sequencing sample was made of blood. Here the CDR3 reads CASSQEGAGNIQYF. CDR3 nucleotide sequence: TGCGCCAGCAGCCAGGAGGGGGCCGGAAACATTCAGTACTTC.